Sequencing of this TCR beta chain was carried out in a study of T cells in Graves' hyperthyroidism and ophthalmopathy. Findings and caveats of the study: The blood repertoire included most of the expanded thyroid clonotypes above 0.001. Using 13 V-J features, a model discriminated ophthalmopathy from stable hyperthyroidism.

The sample holds many counts of this clonotype. Its antigen is undetermined. The source material, RNA transcripts, was used to amplify TCR beta CDR3 regions. An initial round of RT-PCR targeting the TCR CDR3 relied on the HTBI primer set. One entry per CDR3 protein results from TCRdb running MiXCR on the multiplex PCR reads. The sample consists of about 180,000 distinct CDR3 sequences, about a sixth of them appearing once. A lack of ophthalmopathy progression within 18 months defined stable Graves' hyperthyroidism. Hyperthyroidism, newly diagnosed and lasting under 2 months, affected patients aged 18 to 65. The V end lost 1 base, the J end lost 4 bases, and 13 bases lay between the germline ends. Germline CDR1 reads SGHRS; CDR2 reads YFSETQ. The CDR3 spans 15 residues.

The sequenced material came from blood. J is TRBJ2-3 and V is TRBV5-1; possible D gene TRBD1, 7 bases. This receptor was obtained from a woman aged 45 to 65 with Graves' hyperthyroidism. The CDR3 DNA reads TGCGCCAGCAGCTTGCGGAGCAGGGGGGCAGATACGCAGTATTTT. It codes for CASSLRSRGADTQYF.